This T cell receptor beta chain was recovered during a study of CD4 T cells in relation to SARS-CoV-2 and coronaviruses (dated by TCRdb to the early 2020s). With respect to the entire study: In the ViraFEST assay, PBMCs were cultured with antigen for under eleven days, after which TCR beta CDR3s were sequenced to identify clonal expansions specific to the antigen. The Adaptive Biotechnologies TCR-sequencing kit was used to sequence samples from a few pre-COVID donors and the naive versus memory experiments, while other data came from Illumina-based sequencing. HLA restriction was mapped for shared crossreactive spike epitopes using patient-derived lymphoblastoid cell lines. A different, Illumina-based TCR-beta assay was used to sequence expansion assays from other donors in the study. The negative reference condition was either a culture with an HIV-1 Nef peptide pool or a culture with no peptide. Memory CD4+ T cell crossreactivity between SARS-CoV-2 and common cold coronavirus spike proteins was assessed at the TCR clonotype level in the study. General study outcomes and caveats: In roughly 70% of donors, memory CD4+ clonotypes turned up that crossrecognized SARS-CoV-2 and at least one common cold coronavirus spike. No donor contributed both pre-pandemic and post-infection samples, which limited tracing the source of pre-existing responses. Compared with monoreactive clones, crossreactive clones had significantly weaker SARS-CoV-2-driven expansion, a result consistent with antigenic imprinting. The study was limited by small numbers of patients and tested TCRs. Crossreactivity analysis centred on spike protein, so crossreactivity against other viral proteins was not assessed.

As to this clone: Its binding antigen is unknown. Per-base quality was not reported, and no clone a single base away is much larger than it.

To prepare the library, the immunoSEQ multiplex PCR assay was applied. The original methods were these. During preprocessing, nonproductive sequences were discarded, as were any CDR3s that did not begin with C, did not end with F or W, or were shorter than 7 amino acids. The MANAFEST web app was used to call antigen-specific clonotypes on the basis of expansion compared with the reference and with other culture wells. A clone was considered positive if the clone showed significant expansion compared with the reference culture in 2 of 3 replicate wells at an FDR below 0.05. Positive clones also required significant expansion versus all other tandem wells and an odds ratio above 5. After three terminal residues were trimmed from each end, CDR3 homology was quantified as pairwise Levenshtein distance using the stringdist R package. TCRdb carries this immuneACCESS record with in-frame sequences only. Its versions omit some clonotypes, under half of them owing to an unresolved V gene in the studies checked, with the rest unexplained. The D gene and trimming were derived from the DNA, and the V and J assignments and clone size from that table. The sample table holds tens of thousands of clones, of which about 70% were seen once. The leading ten clones occupy around 19% of the sample.

CD4+ T cells from unexposed donors were collected before the COVID-19 pandemic (2011-2018). After around 11 days of culture, CD4+ T cells were isolated with the EasySep CD4+ T cell isolation kit. As cell number allowed, CD4+ T cells from unexposed donors were tested for reactivity to SARS-CoV-2 S and N and to four common cold coronavirus spike pools. Two million PBMCs per well were cultured in IMDM with approximately 4.5% human AB serum and around 10 IU/ml IL-2. Half of the culture medium was replaced with fresh IL-2-containing medium on days 3 and 7. Triplicate replicate wells were generally used for each peptide culture condition. Leukapheresis product for the unexposed donors was purchased commercially. Ficoll-Paque PLUS gradient centrifugation was used to isolate PBMCs from leukapheresis product or whole blood. PBMCs were either cryopreserved at -140 degrees C or used fresh in the expansion assay. The QIAamp Micro DNA Kit was used to extract genomic DNA from the CD4+ T cells.

The germline V gene (reference sequence) provides CDR1 LGHDT and CDR2 YNNKEL. From its cysteine to its phenylalanine, the CDR3 spans 13 amino acids. CDR3 DNA is the only sequence kept; it has 39 bases, read in frame from the first base. V loses 3 bases of germline sequence and J loses 9 bases, and the interval between the two ends is 12 bases. Sequencing was done on a sample of CD4+ T cells from PBMCs, cultured in vitro. The TCR comes from a human donor in good health. The rearrangement combines TRBV3-1 (or the pseudogene TRBV3-2) with TRBJ2-1; 6 matching bases give a weak D call of TRBD2. CDR3 protein: CASSHLASGEQFF. The base sequence is TGTGCCAGCAGCCACCTAGCGAGCGGTGAGCAGTTCTTC.